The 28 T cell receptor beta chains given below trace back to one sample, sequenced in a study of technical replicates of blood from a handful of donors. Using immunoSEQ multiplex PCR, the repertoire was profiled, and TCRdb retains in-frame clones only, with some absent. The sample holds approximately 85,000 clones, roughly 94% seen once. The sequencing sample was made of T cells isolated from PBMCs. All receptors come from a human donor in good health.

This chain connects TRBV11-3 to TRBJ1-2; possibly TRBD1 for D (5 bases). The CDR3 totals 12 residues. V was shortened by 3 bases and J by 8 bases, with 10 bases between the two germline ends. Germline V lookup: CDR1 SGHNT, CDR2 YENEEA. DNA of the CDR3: TGTGCCAGCAGCTTGGCAGGGTACGGCTACACCTTC. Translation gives CASSLAGYGYTF.

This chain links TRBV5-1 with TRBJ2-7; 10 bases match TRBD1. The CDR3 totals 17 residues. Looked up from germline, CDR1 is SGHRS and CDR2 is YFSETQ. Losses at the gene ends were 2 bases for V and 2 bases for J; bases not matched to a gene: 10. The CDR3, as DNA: TGCGCCAGCAGCTTCCGGACAGGGGGGACCGAGACCTACGAGCAGTACTTC. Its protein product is CASSFRTGGTETYEQYF.

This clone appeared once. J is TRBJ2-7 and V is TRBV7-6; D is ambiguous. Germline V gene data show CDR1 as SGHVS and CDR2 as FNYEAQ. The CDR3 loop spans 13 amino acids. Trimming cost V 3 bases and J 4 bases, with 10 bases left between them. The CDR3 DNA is TGTGCCAGCAGCTTGGAGCTGAATTACGAGCAGTACTTC. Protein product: CASSLELNYEQYF.

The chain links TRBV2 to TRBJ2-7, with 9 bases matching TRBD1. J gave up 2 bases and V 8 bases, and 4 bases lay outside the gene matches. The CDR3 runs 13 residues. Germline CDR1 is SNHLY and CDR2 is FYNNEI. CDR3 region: CASAGTGTYEQYF. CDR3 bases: TGTGCCAGCGCTGGGACAGGGACCTACGAGCAGTACTTC.

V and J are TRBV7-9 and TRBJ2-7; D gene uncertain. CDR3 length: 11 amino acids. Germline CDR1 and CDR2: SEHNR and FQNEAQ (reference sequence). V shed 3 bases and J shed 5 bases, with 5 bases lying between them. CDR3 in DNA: TGTGCCAGCAGCTTGTCCGACGAGCAGTACTTC. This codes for CASSLSDEQYF.

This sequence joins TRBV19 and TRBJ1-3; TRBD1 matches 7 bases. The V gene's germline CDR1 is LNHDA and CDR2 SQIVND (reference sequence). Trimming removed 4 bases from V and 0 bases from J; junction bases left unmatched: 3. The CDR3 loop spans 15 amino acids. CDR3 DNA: TGTGCCAGTAGTACCCAGGGGGTCTCTGGAAACACCATATATTTT. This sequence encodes CASSTQGVSGNTIYF. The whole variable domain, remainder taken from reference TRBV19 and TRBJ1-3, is DGGITQSPKYLFRKEGQNVTLSCEQNLNHDAMYWYRQDPGQGLRLIYYSQIVNDFQKGDIAEGYSVSREKKESFPLTVTSAQKNPTAFYLCASSTQGVSGNTIYFGEGSWLTVV.

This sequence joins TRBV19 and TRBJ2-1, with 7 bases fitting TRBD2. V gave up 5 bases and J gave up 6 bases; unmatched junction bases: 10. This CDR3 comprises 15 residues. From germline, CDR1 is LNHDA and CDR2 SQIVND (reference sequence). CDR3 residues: CASSFRRELGNEQFF. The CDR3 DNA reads TGTGCCAGTAGTTTCCGGCGGGAGTTGGGCAATGAGCAGTTCTTC. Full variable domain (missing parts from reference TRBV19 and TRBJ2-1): DGGITQSPKYLFRKEGQNVTLSCEQNLNHDAMYWYRQDPGQGLRLIYYSQIVNDFQKGDIAEGYSVSREKKESFPLTVTSAQKNPTAFYLCASSFRRELGNEQFFGPGTRLTVL.

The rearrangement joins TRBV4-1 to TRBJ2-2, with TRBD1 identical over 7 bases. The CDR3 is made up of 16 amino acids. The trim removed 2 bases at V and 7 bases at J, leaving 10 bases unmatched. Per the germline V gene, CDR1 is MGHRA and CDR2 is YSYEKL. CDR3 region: CASSQLQGLSGGELFF. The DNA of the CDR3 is TGCGCCAGCAGCCAATTACAGGGGCTCTCAGGCGGGGAGCTGTTTTTT.

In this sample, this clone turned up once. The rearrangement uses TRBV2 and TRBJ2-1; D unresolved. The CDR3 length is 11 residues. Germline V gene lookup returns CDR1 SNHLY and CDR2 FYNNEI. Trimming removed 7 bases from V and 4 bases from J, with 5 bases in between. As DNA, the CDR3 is TGTGCCAGCAACTTTTACAATGAGCAGTTCTTC. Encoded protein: CASNFYNEQFF.

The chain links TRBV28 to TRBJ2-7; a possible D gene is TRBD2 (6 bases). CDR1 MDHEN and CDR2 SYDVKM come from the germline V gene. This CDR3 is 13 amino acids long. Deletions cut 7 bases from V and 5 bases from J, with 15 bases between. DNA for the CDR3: TGTGCCAGCACCGGGCCGGGACTGGACGAGCAGTACTTC. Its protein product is CASTGPGLDEQYF.

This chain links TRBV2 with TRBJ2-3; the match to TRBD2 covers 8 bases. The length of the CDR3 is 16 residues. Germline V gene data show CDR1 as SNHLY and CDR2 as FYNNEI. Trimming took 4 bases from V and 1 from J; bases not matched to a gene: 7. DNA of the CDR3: TGTGCCAGCAGTGTCGCCTTAGCGGGGCGCACAGATACGCAGTATTTT. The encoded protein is CASSVALAGRTDTQYF.

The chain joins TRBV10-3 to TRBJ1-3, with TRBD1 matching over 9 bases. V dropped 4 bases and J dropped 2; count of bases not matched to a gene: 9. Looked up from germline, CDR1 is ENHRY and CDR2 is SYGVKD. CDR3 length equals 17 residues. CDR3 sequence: CAISGVPGTGTGNTIYF. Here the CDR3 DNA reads TGTGCCATCAGTGGGGTACCGGGGACAGGGACTGGAAACACCATATATTTT.

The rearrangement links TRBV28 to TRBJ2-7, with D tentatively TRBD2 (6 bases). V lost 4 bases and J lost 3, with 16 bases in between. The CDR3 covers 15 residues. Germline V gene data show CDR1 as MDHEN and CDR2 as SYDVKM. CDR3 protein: CASSSPGDTRYEQYF. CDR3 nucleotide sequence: TGTGCCAGCAGTTCGCCGGGGGATACTCGCTACGAGCAGTACTTC.

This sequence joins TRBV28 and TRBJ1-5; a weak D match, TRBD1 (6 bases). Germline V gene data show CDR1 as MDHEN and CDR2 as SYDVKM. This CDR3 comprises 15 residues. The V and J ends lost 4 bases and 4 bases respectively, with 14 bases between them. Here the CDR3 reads CASSSSRTGNQPQHF. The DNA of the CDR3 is TGTGCCAGCAGTTCGTCCCGAACAGGGAATCAGCCCCAGCATTTT.

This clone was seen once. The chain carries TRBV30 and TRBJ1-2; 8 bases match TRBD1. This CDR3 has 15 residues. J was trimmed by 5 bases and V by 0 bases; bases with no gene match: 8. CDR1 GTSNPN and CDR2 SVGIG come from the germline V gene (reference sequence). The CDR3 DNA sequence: TGTGCCTGGAGTGTAGGACAGGGCTCCCATTATGGCTACACCTTC. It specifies CAWSVGQGSHYGYTF. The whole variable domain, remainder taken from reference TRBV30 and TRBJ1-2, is SQTIHQWPATLVQPVGSPLSLECTVEGTSNPNLYWYRQAAGRGLQLLFYSVGIGQISSEVPQNLSASRPQDRQFILSSKKLLLSDSGFYLCAWSVGQGSHYGYTFGSGTRLTVV.

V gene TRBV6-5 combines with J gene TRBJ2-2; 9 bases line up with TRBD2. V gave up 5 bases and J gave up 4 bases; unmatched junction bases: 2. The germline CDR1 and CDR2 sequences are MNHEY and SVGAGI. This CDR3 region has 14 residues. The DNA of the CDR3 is TGTGCCAGCAGTATGACTAGCGGCACCGGGGAGCTGTTTTTT. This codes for CASSMTSGTGELFF.

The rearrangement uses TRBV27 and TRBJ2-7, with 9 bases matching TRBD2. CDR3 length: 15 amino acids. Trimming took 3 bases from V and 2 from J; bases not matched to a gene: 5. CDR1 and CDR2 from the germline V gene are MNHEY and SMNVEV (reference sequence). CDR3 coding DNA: TGTGCCAGCAGTTTCGATGGCGGGGGGGCCTACGAGCAGTACTTC. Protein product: CASSFDGGGAYEQYF.

CDR3 loop: CASSLYVGTGGETQYF. CDR3 bases: TGTGCCAGCAGCTTATATGTTGGGACAGGAGGCGAGACCCAGTACTTC. The V and J genes are TRBV7-9 and TRBJ2-5; 8 bases agree with TRBD1. The germline V gene has CDR1 SEHNR and CDR2 FQNEAQ (reference sequence). The CDR3 is 16 residues long. V dropped 2 bases and J dropped 5; count of bases not matched to a gene: 10.

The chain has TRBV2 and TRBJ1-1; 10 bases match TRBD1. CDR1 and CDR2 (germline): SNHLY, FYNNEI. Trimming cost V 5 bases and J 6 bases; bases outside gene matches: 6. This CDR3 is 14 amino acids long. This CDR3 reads CASSWDRGRAEAFF. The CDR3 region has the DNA TGTGCCAGCAGTTGGGACAGGGGTAGGGCTGAAGCTTTCTTT. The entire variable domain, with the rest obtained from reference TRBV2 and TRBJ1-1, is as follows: EPEVTQTPSHQVTQMGQEVILRCVPISNHLYFYWYRQILGQKVEFLVSFYNNEISEKSEIFDDQFSVERPDGSNFTLKIRSTKLEDSAMYFCASSWDRGRAEAFFGQGTRLTVV.

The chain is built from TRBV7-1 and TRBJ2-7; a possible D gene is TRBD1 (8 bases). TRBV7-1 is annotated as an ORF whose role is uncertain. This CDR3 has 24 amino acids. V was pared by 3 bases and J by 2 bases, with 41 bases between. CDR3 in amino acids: CASSSQAGQALEGRLAEATYEQYF. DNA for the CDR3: TGTGCCAGCAGCTCCCAGGCGGGACAGGCGTTGGAGGGGCGACTAGCAGAGGCAACCTACGAGCAGTACTTC.

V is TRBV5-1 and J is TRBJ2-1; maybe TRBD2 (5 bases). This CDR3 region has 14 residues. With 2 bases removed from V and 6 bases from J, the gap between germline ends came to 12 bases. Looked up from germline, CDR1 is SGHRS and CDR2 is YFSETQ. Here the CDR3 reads CASSFGEFGNEQFF. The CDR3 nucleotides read TGCGCCAGCAGCTTCGGGGAATTCGGCAATGAGCAGTTCTTC.

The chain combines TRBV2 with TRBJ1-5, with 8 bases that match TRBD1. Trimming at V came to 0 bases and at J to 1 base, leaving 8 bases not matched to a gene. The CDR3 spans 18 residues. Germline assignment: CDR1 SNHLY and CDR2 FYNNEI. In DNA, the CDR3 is TGTGCCAGCAGTGAAGCTCGGACAGGGAAGGGCAGCAATCAGCCCCAGCATTTT. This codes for CASSEARTGKGSNQPQHF. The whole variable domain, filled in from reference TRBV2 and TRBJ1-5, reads EPEVTQTPSHQVTQMGQEVILRCVPISNHLYFYWYRQILGQKVEFLVSFYNNEISEKSEIFDDQFSVERPDGSNFTLKIRSTKLEDSAMYFCASSEARTGKGSNQPQHFGDGTRLSIL.

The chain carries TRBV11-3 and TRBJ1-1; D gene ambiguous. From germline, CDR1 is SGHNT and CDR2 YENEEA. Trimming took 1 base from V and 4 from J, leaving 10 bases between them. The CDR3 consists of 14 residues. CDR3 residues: CASSLALDSTEAFF. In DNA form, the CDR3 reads TGTGCCAGCAGCTTAGCCCTGGACTCCACTGAAGCTTTCTTT.

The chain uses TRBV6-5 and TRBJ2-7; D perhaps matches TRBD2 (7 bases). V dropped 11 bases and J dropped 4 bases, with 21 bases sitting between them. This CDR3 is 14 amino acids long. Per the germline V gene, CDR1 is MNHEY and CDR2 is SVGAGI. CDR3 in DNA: TGTGCCCTTTCCTTGGGGGGGGCCCAGTACGAGCAGTACTTC. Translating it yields CALSLGGAQYEQYF.

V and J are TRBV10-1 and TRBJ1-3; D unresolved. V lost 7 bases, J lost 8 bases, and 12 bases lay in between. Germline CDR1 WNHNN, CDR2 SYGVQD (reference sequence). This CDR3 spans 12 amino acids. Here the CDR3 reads CASTHMADTIYF. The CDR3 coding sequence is TGCGCCAGCACCCACATGGCCGACACCATATATTTT.

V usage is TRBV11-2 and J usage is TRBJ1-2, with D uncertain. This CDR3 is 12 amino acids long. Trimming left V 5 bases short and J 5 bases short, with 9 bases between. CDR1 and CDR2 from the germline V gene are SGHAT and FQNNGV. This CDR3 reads CASSETGYGYTF. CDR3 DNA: TGTGCCAGCAGCGAGACGGGTTATGGCTACACCTTC.

The CDR3 loop is CASSLSGTYEQYF. The CDR3 DNA sequence: TGTGCCAGCAGTTTATCCGGGACCTACGAGCAGTACTTC. This chain links TRBV28 with TRBJ2-7, with D perhaps TRBD2 (5 bases). The V and J ends lost 1 base and 2 bases respectively, with 6 bases between them. The CDR3 totals 13 residues. Germline assignment: CDR1 MDHEN and CDR2 SYDVKM.

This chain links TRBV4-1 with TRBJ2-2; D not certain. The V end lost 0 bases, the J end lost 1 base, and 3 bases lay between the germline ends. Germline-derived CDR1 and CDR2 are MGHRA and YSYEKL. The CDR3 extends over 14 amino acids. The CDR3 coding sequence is TGCGCCAGCAGCCAAGACAGGAACACCGGGGAGCTGTTTTTT. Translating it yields CASSQDRNTGELFF.